Sequencing of this T cell receptor (beta chain) was carried out in a study of blood T cell repertoires in COVID-19. On the study more broadly: Samples taken during acute and convalescent COVID-19 were collected in the United States, Italy and Spain. T cells, B-cell-depleted T cells, or PBMCs provided the cDNA or gDNA that served as material.

Original handling: It was from reference gene primer amplification that nucleated cell counts were estimated. Produced via immunoSEQ multiplex PCR; TCRdb's table is partial and in-frame only. Clone size and the V and J calls come from that table; the DNA yielded D and trimming. Of 150,000 or so clones listed, 85% are singletons. Sequenced sample: peripheral blood. The origin of this receptor is a human donor with acute or convalescent COVID-19. The donor label of this sample is uncertain.

CDR3 nucleotides: TGCGCCAGCAGCTCCGCGGGACAGGGGAACACTGAAGCTTTCTTT. Translating gives CASSSAGQGNTEAFF. The J gene is TRBJ1-1, the V gene TRBV5-1, with 9 nucleotides matching TRBD1. The J segment lost 1 base and the V segment lost 3 bases, leaving 4 bases of the junction unmatched. This CDR3 comprises 15 residues. Germline loops: CDR1 SGHRS, CDR2 YFSETQ.